The entry below describes one T cell receptor (beta chain). This clone has only one observation. Which antigen it targets is not known. Base qualities are not at hand, and no much larger clone is one base apart. This entry comes from a study of shared clonotypes between healthy human individuals (dated by TCRdb to 2020 to 2021). With regard to the full study: The cohort comprised two women and a few men aged 18 to 49 years. Per donor, three plates each were used for CD4 naive and CD4 memory, two for CD8 naive, and one for CD8 memory. To estimate repertoire size and how much clonotype sharing occurs between individuals, the study deeply sequenced the blood TCR repertoires of roughly 5 healthy adults. Libraries were prepared and TCR repertoires were sequenced by different laboratories using diverse techniques, in order to increase sequencing depth and limit assay-specific biases. Between about 0.94 and 10 billion PBMCs per donor were obtained by leukapheresis. Study-wide conclusions, independent of this receptor: Estimated clonotype richness was generally larger for naive than for memory subsets. Based on pairwise subsampling, the degree of clonotype sharing among donors was expected to be affected by sequencing depth. Sharing across a few donors was observed for about 5% of naive CD4, about 3.2% of naive CD8, about 2.3% of memory CD4, and around 0.4% of memory CD8 clonotypes. Incomplete sequencing was indicated by rarefaction of sorted-subset datasets, despite the large sequencing depth. Sampling was restricted to blood, and TCR repertoires in tissue are likely to differ from TCR repertoires in blood. Because the study included a small number of donors, the genetic and exposure-history diversity represented was limited. Compared with non-shared clonotypes, clonotypes shared by all four sorted-subset donors had higher generation probabilities.

Using the deep immunoSEQ assay, multiplex PCR amplified TCR CDR3 regions from genomic DNA. For each cell subset, the extracted genomic DNA was distributed evenly across all wells of several immunoSEQ 96-well plates, and each plate served as one replicate. For sorted subsets, about 200 ng genomic DNA, equal to tens of thousands of T cell genomes, was loaded into each replicate PCR. Purified libraries were quantified with a Qubit 3.0 fluorometer, sized on a Bioanalyzer 2100, and re-quantified with the KAPA Library Quantification kit. Each immunoSEQ 96-well plate was sequenced on its own single-read 150-cycle Illumina NextSeq 550 flow cell. Per the original workflow: Because the immunoSEQ output held only junctional sequences and lacked quality scores, the filtering could not match the filtering applied to full-length reads. Sequences were annotated with PyIR, a Python wrapper for IgBLAST v1.9, and V/J genes and CDR3 were assigned using IMGT germline references. Reads were removed for weak V/J assignments (E-value above 1e-6), missing CDR3, stop codons, out-of-frame junctions, or ambiguous translated residues. V3J clonotypes were defined by identical inferred V gene, J gene, and CDR3 amino acid sequence. Percentage overlap between repertoires was calculated by dividing the number of shared unique clonotypes by the size of the smaller repertoire. RTK rarefaction, the Chao1 estimator, and Recon v2.1 estimates of unobserved clonotypes were used to assess repertoire richness. Generation probabilities for all TCRbeta clonotypes obtained by the gDNA method from a handful of donors were computed using OLGA. Drawn from immuneACCESS, this table holds only the in-frame rearrangements with V and J called that TCRdb kept. Clones are partly lost; checked studies trace under half to an unresolved V gene and leave the rest unexplained. Clonal size and the V and J genes are those of that table, whereas D and trimming came from the DNA. Within this sample are about 710,000 clones, with around 77% of them counted one time only. Clones ranked in the top ten supply less than 2% of the sample.

The donors were healthy, HIV-negative adults who had no recently reported acute infections or vaccinations. Only Caucasian adults living in Nashville, Tennessee, USA were represented among the donors. CD4+ T cells were enriched by magnetic negative selection, after which naive cells were positively selected on CD45RA and the negative fraction was taken as the memory subset. Blood was collected by leukapheresis, and PBMCs were isolated by Ficoll-Histopaque density gradient centrifugation and then cryopreserved in liquid nitrogen vapor phase. Purity and quantity of every magnetically sorted T cell population were checked by analytical flow cytometry. Genomic DNA was isolated from each sorted fraction and quantified by UV absorbance on a Nanodrop 2000c. The TCR originated in a woman aged 25-40 years in good health. The sample consisted of memory CD4+ T cells sorted from blood. The sample's cell subset or site, from its label and the paper: CD45RA-negative fraction.

In nucleotide form, the sequence is TGTGCCAGCAGCTTCCACAGGGGTCCCTACGAGCAGTACTTC. Its protein reads: CASSFHRGPYEQYF. The rearrangement joined TRBV11-2 to TRBJ2-7; TRBD1 lines up with 7 middle nucleotides. Looking up the germline V gene yields CDR1 SGHAT and CDR2 FQNNGV. Here V drops 3 bases and J drops 2 bases, and the junction holds 4 bases not matched to any gene. The CDR3 sequence holds 14 residues, the cysteine and phenylalanine included. The read is trimmed to its CDR3 DNA, 42 bases read in frame from base 1.